Described below is a single TCR beta chain sequence and its context. The CDR3 contains 13 residues. V lost 1 base, J lost 5 bases, and 7 bases lay in between. The germline CDR1 and CDR2 sequences are SEHNR and FQNEAQ (reference sequence). The data stem from a study of control samples from healthy donors and cancer patients. The assay was immunoSEQ multiplex PCR, and TCRdb's table has in-frame clones only and misses some. Of tens of thousands of clones listed, around 94% are singletons. What was sequenced was blood. The clonotype was recovered from a man in his thirties or forties in good health. The chain combines TRBV7-9 with TRBJ2-3; D remains ambiguous. The CDR3 sequence is CASSLVVGDTQYF. The DNA for the CDR3 is TGTGCCAGCAGCTTAGTGGTAGGAGATACGCAGTATTTT.